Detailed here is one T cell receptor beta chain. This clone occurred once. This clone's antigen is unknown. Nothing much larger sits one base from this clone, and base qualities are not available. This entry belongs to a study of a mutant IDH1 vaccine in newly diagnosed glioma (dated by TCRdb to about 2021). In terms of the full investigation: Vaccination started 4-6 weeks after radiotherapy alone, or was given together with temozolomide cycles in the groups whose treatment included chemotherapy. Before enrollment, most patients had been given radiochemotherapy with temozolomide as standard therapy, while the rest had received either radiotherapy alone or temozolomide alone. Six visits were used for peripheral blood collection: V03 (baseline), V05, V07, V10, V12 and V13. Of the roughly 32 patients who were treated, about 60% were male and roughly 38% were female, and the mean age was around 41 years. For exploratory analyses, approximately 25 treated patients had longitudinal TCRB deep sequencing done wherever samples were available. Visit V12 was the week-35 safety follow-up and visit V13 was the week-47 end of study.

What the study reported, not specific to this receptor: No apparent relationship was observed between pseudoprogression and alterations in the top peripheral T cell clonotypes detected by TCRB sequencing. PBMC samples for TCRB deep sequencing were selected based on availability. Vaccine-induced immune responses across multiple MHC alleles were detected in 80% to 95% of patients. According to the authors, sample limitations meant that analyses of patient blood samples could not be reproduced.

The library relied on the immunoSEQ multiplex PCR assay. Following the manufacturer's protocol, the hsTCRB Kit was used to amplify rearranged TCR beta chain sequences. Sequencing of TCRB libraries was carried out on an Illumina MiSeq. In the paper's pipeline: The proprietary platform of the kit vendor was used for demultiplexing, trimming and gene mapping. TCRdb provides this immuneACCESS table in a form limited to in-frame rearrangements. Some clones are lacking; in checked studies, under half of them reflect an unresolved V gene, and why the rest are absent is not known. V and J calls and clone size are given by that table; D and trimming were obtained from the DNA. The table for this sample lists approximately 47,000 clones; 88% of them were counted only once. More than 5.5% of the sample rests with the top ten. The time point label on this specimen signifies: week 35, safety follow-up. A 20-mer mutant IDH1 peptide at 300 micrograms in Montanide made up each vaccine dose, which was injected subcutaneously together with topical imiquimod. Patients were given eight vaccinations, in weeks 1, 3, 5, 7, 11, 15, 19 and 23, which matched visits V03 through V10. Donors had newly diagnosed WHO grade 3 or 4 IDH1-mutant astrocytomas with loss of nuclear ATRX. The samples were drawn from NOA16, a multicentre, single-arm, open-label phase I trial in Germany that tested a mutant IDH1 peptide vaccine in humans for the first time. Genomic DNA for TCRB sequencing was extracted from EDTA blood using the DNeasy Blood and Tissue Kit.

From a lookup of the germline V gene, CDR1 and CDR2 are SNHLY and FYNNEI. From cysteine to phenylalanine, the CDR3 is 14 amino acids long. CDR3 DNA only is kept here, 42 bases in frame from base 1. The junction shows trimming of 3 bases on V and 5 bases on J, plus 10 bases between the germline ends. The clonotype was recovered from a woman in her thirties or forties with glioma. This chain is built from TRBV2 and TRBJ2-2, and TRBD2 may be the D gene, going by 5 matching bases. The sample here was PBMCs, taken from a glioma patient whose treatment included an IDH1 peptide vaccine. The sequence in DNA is TGTGCCAGCAGTGATGTCGAGGGAACCGGGGAGCTGTTTTTT. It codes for CASSDVEGTGELFF.